One TCR beta chain is described in this entry. The target antigen is unknown. The source of the sample is a study of CD8+ T cells in alopecia areata. Study-wide context: Treated individuals took tofacitinib by mouth, 5 to 10 mg twice daily. Dosing spanned 6 to 18 months on tofacitinib, then 6 months off drug.

The authors extracted RNA and reverse transcribed it into cDNA as the sequencing template. The table came from immunoSEQ multiplex PCR; TCRdb's copy has only in-frame clones and leaves some out. This table has roughly 97,000 clones, roughly 41% appearing once. General observations from the study: Alopecia totalis/universalis scalp especially showed more expanded CD8+ clones than normal scalp.

Germline loops: CDR1 MNHEY, CDR2 SVGAGI. The CDR3 loop spans 14 amino acids. Trimming left V 6 bases short and J 6 bases short, with 15 bases between. Investigators sorted PBMCs to obtain both CD4+ and CD8+ T cells. Sequenced material: CD4+ T cells sorted from blood. The TCR originated in a human donor with alopecia areata. The genes are TRBV6-5 and TRBJ2-4; D gene ambiguous. CDR3 in DNA: TGTGCCAGCAGCCTCGATGGGTCGGGAAACATTCAGTACTTC. Translated, it gives CASSLDGSGNIQYF.